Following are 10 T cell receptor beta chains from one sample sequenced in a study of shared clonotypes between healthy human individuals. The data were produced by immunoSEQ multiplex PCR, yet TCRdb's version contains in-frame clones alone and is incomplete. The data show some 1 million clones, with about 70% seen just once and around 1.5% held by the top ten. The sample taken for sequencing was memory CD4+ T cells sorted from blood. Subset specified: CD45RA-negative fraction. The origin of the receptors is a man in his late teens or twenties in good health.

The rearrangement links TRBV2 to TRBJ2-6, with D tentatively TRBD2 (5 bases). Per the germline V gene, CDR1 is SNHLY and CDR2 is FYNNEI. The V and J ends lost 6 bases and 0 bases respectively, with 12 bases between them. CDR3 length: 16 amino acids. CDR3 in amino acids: CASRTTGSSGANVLTF. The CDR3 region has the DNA TGTGCCAGCAGAACTACTGGGAGCTCTGGGGCCAACGTCCTGACTTTC.

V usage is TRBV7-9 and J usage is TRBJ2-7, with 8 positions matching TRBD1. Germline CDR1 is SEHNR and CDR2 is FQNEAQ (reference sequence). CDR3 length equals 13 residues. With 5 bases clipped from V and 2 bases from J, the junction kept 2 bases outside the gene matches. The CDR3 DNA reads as TGTGCCAGCAGCCGGGACAGGACCTACGAGCAGTACTTC. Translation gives CASSRDRTYEQYF.

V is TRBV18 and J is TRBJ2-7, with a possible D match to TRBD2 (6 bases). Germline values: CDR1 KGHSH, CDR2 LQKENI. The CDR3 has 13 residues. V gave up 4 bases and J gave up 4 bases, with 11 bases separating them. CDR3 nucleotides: TGTGCCAGCTCACGGGACTCGGGTTACGAGCAGTACTTC. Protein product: CASSRDSGYEQYF.

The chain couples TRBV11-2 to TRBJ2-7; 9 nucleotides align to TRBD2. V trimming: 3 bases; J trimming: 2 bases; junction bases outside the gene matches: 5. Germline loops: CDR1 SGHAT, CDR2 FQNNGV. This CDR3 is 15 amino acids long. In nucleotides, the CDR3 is TGTGCCAGCAGCTTTACTAGCGGGTCACCCTACGAGCAGTACTTC. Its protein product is CASSFTSGSPYEQYF.

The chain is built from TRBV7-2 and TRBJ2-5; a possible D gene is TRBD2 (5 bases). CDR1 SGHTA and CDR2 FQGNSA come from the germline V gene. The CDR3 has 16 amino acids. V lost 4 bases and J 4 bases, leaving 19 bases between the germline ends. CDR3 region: CASSSMGVQSGETQYF. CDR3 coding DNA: TGTGCCAGCAGCTCCATGGGTGTCCAGAGCGGAGAGACCCAGTACTTC. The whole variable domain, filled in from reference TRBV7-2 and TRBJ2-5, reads GAGVSQSPSNKVTEKGKDVELRCDPISGHTALYWYRQSLGQGLEFLIYFQGNSAPDKSGLPSDRFSAERTGGSVSTLTIQRTQQEDSAVYLCASSSMGVQSGETQYFGPGTRLLVL.

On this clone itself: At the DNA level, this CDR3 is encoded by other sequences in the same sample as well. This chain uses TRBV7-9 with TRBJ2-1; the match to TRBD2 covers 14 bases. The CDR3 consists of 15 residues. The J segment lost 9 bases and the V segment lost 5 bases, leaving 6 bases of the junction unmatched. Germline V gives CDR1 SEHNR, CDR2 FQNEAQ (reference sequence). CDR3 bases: TGTGCCAGCAGCCAGGGACTAGCGGGGGTTAGTGAGCAGTTCTTC. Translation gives CASSQGLAGVSEQFF.

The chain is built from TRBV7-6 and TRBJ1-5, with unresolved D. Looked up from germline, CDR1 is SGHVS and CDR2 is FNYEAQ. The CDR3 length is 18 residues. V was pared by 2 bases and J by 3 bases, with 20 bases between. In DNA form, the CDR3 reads TGTGCCAGCAGCTTAACCTACTCCCGAGACATATTCAATCAGCCCCAGCATTTT. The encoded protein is CASSLTYSRDIFNQPQHF.

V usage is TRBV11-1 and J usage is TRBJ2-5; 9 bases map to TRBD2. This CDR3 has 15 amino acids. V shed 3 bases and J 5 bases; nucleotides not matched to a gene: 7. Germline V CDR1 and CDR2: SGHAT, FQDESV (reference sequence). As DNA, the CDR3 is TGTGCCAGCAGCTTGGGTAGCGGGGGCTGGGAGACCCAGTACTTC. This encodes CASSLGSGGWETQYF.

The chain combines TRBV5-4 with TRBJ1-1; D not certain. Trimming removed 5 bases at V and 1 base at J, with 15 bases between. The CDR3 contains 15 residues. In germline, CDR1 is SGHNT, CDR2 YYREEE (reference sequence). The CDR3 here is CASRPDWARNTEAFF. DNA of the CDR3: TGTGCCAGCAGACCCGACTGGGCGCGGAACACTGAAGCTTTCTTT.

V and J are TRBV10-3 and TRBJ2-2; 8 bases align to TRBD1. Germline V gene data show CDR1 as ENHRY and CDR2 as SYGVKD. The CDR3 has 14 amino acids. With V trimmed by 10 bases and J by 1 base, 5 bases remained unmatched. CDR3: CATSGTGNTGELFF. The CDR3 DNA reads TGTGCCACCTCCGGGACAGGGAACACCGGGGAGCTGTTTTTT.